Presented here are 5 T cell receptor beta chains from one specimen sequenced in a study of regulatory T cells in long-lasting Graves disease (dated by TCRdb to about 2021). To prepare the library, multiplex PCR was applied. Sequencing relied on an Illumina HiSeq 4000. To build TCR beta libraries, CDR3 regions were amplified by Arm-PCR using iRepertoire HTBI primers. Starting from the raw public reads, TCRdb applied fastp trimming at Q25, assembled clones with MiXCR and retained in-frame beta chains. Each CDR3 protein appears once, grouped with its most common genes and DNA. The sample table holds around 460,000 distinct CDR3 sequences, of which 20% to 25% were seen once. Clones ranked in the top ten supply roughly 13% of the sample. The intended sense of this specimen's time point label: persistent/refractory GD, antithyroid drugs over 5 years with positive TRAb. For both TCR sequencing and RNA sequencing, RNA was extracted from PBMCs using TRIzol.

The specimen was peripheral blood mononuclear cells (PBMCs), collected when the disease was refractory, from a patient treated with antithyroid drugs. The origin of the receptors is a female donor with Graves disease.

In its sample, this clonotype was seen many times. J is TRBJ2-2 and V is TRBV12-3 or TRBV12-4; D is ambiguous. The V gene lost 2 bases and the J gene lost 5 bases, with 6 bases spanning the gap. This CDR3 has 13 residues. CDR3 residues: CASSLFDTGELFF. Written as DNA, the CDR3 is TGTGCCAGCAGTTTATTCGATACCGGGGAGCTGTTTTTT.

There are a few counts of this clonotype. V and J are TRBV9 and TRBJ1-1; D remains unclear. Trimming removed 0 bases from V and 0 bases from J, with 6 bases in between. The germline gives CDR1 SGDLS, CDR2 YYNGEE. The CDR3 has 14 residues. The CDR3 loop reads CASSVGLLNTEAFF. The CDR3 DNA reads as TGTGCCAGCAGCGTAGGGCTTTTGAACACTGAAGCTTTCTTT.

This clonotype has only a few counts. J is TRBJ2-3 and V is TRBV28; 13 bases map to TRBD2. CDR1 MDHEN and CDR2 SYDVKM come from the germline V gene. V lost 7 bases and J lost 4; bases outside the gene matches: 8. This CDR3 region has 16 residues. The CDR3 here is CASTKLAGGVADTQYF. For the CDR3, the DNA is TGTGCCAGCACCAAACTAGCGGGAGGGGTCGCAGATACGCAGTATTTT.

This clonotype was counted ten times or more. This sequence joins TRBV7-2 and TRBJ1-4, with unresolved D. The V end was cut by 6 bases, the J end by 4 bases, with 9 bases between. Germline CDR1 reads SGHTA; CDR2 reads FQGNSA. The CDR3 is 13 residues long. The CDR3 DNA reads as TGTGCCAGCAGTCTAGGGCTTAATGAAAAACTGTTTTTT. This sequence encodes CASSLGLNEKLFF.

In this sample, this clonotype turned up many times. The chain carries TRBV10-3 and TRBJ1-2; 9 nucleotides align to TRBD1. The V and J ends lost 7 bases and 4 bases, in that order; junction bases with no gene match: 7. Looked up from germline, CDR1 is ENHRY and CDR2 is SYGVKD. CDR3 length: 14 residues. The CDR3 sequence is CAINPGTGSYGYTF. CDR3 bases: TGTGCCATCAACCCCGGGACAGGGAGCTATGGCTACACCTTC.